A single sample gave rise to the 12 T cell receptor beta chains below, sequenced in a study of monozygotic twins with inflammatory bowel disease. TCRdb re-analyzed the 5' RACE reads; it lists each CDR3 protein once, without DNA. The sample holds 110,000 or so distinct CDR3 sequences. Sample: blood. Receptor source: a human donor with ulcerative colitis or Crohn's disease, or a healthy co-twin of an affected twin (not recorded which).

The chain couples TRBV6-1 to TRBJ2-3; TCRdb names TRBD2, which stays unverified in the absence of DNA. CDR3 size: 14 residues. The germline V gene has CDR1 MNHNS and CDR2 SASEGT. The CDR3: CASRGEGHTDTQYF.

The V call is TRBV12-3 or TRBV12-4, the J call TRBJ2-2; TCRdb lists TRBD2, though no DNA is available to test this call. The CDR3 extends over 14 amino acids. The CDR3 sequence is CASSLFSATGELFF.

The J gene is TRBJ2-3, the V gene TRBV10-3. CDR1 is ENHRY, CDR2 SYGVKD, per germline. The CDR3 is made up of 13 amino acids. The CDR3: CAISEPGTDTQYF.

The chain uses TRBV11-2 and TRBJ2-7; the TRBD1 assignment by TCRdb is unverifiable without DNA. Germline CDR1 and CDR2: SGHAT and FQNNGV. CDR3 length equals 14 residues. The CDR3 sequence is CASSYDYSRGEQYF.

The chain is built from TRBV6-4 and TRBJ2-3. Germline V gene lookup returns CDR1 MRHNA and CDR2 SNTAGT. CDR3 length: 16 amino acids. The CDR3 sequence: CASSDSGQTDTDTPYF.

Here the CDR3 reads CSAREDRGQETQYF. This chain uses TRBV20-1 with TRBJ2-5; TCRdb proposes TRBD1, but this gene call is untestable without DNA. The CDR3 consists of 14 residues. In germline, CDR1 is DFQATT, CDR2 SNEGSKA (reference sequence).

This chain connects TRBV6-1 to TRBJ2-7. The CDR3 sequence is 14 residues long. Germline V lookup: CDR1 MNHNS, CDR2 SASEGT. The CDR3 here is CASSASPDPYEQYF.

This sequence joins TRBV7-9 and TRBJ1-2; TCRdb's D gene call, TRBD1, goes unchecked for lack of DNA. Germline V CDR1 and CDR2: SEHNR, FQNEAQ (reference sequence). The CDR3 spans 13 residues. The CDR3 sequence: CASSEPGNYGYTF.

The V and J genes are TRBV12-3 or TRBV12-4 and TRBJ1-2; the D call of TRBD1 rests on TCRdb alone, since no DNA is present to check it. The CDR3 sequence is 13 residues long. The CDR3 reads CASRLTDLWGYTF.

The chain recombines TRBV29-1 with TRBJ1-1; no DNA is available, so the TRBD1 call from TCRdb remains unchecked. The CDR3 is 16 amino acids. CDR1 is SQVTM, CDR2 ANQGSEA, per germline. The CDR3 loop is CSVVLGTGGLNTEAFF.

V is TRBV6-1 and J is TRBJ2-7; no DNA is available, so the TRBD1 call from TCRdb remains unchecked. CDR1 is MNHNS and CDR2 is SASEGT in the germline V gene. This CDR3 has 13 amino acids. CDR3 amino acids: CASSGQGFYEQYF.

The chain employs TRBV7-2 and TRBJ1-2; TCRdb's D call of TRBD1 is untestable without DNA. This CDR3 has 15 amino acids. CDR1 and CDR2 (germline): SGHTA, FQGNSA. CDR3 protein: CASSLGSGNYYGYTF.